This is a list of T cell receptor beta chains from one sample in a study of blood T cell repertoires in COVID-19. Sequencing was performed with immunoSEQ multiplex PCR; in TCRdb, only in-frame clones are kept and a portion is missing. Of 400,000 to 450,000 clones listed, about nine tenths are singletons. The sample taken for sequencing was peripheral blood. The source of these receptors is a woman aged 45-59 years with COVID-19, enrolled during active disease. Both conserved end residues are part of each CDR3. Each record gives: V gene, clone size, J gene, D gene, CDR3 DNA, CDR3 protein. A D gene is named only where the DNA matches it firmly. Clone size, where shown, is once, few, many, or a class for clones that have expanded.

V: TRBV2
size: .
J: TRBJ2-5
D: TRBD2
DNA: TGTGCCAGCAGAGGGCTTTTACTAGCGGGGGCCCAAGAGACCCAGTACTTC
CDR3: CASRGLLLAGAQETQYF

V: TRBV3-1/TRBV3-2
size: once
J: TRBJ1-1
D: TRBD1
DNA: TGTGCCAGCAGCCACGGGACAGACACTGAAGCTTTCTTT
CDR3: CASSHGTDTEAFF

V: TRBV15
size: once
J: TRBJ1-2
D: TRBD1
DNA: TGTGCCACCAGCAGAGATCACGGGACAGGGGCTAACTATGGCTACACCTTC
CDR3: CATSRDHGTGANYGYTF

V: TRBV19
size: .
J: TRBJ1-5
D: .
DNA: TGTGCCAGCCGGGGAGGGGCCAATCAGCCCCAGCATTTT
CDR3: CASRGGANQPQHF

V: TRBV27
size: .
J: TRBJ2-7
D: TRBD1
DNA: TGTGCCAGCCGGGACAGGGACTACAACGAGCAGTACTTC
CDR3: CASRDRDYNEQYF

V: TRBV19
size: .
J: TRBJ2-7
D: .
DNA: TGTGCCAGTAGTGCAGGCGTCTCCTACGAGCAGTACTTC
CDR3: CASSAGVSYEQYF

V: TRBV2
size: once
J: TRBJ2-7
D: .
DNA: TGTGCCAGCAGTGAAAGGCTAGCGCTCTCCTACGAGCAGTACTTC
CDR3: CASSERLALSYEQYF

V: TRBV5-1
size: .
J: TRBJ2-2
D: TRBD2
DNA: TGCGCCAGCAGCTCCCGTAGCGGGGGGAACACCGGGGAGCTGTTTTTT
CDR3: CASSSRSGGNTGELFF

V: TRBV12-3/TRBV12-4
size: .
J: TRBJ1-5
D: .
DNA: TGTGCCAGCAGCCAAGACAGAAATCAGCCCCAGCATTTT
CDR3: CASSQDRNQPQHF

V: TRBV28
size: .
J: TRBJ1-2
D: TRBD1
DNA: TGTGCCAGCAGTTCACCTGACAGGGGCTATGGCTACACCTTC
CDR3: CASSSPDRGYGYTF

V: TRBV13
size: .
J: TRBJ2-3
D: TRBD2
DNA: TGTGCCAGCAGCTTAGGACTAGCGGGCGGTGCAGATACGCAGTATTTT
CDR3: CASSLGLAGGADTQYF

V: TRBV5-1
size: .
J: TRBJ2-1
D: .
DNA: TGCGCCAGCAGCCCGGGGGGCAAGAACAATGAGCAGTTCTTC
CDR3: CASSPGGKNNEQFF

V: TRBV30
size: .
J: TRBJ1-4
D: .
DNA: TGTGCCTTATTCGGACAGTTCGGTGAAAAACTGTTTTTT
CDR3: CALFGQFGEKLFF

V: TRBV19
size: .
J: TRBJ1-2
D: TRBD1
DNA: TGTGCCAGTAGTCCCCAAGACAGGGGGTTCTATGGCTACACCTTC
CDR3: CASSPQDRGFYGYTF

V: TRBV10-3
size: .
J: TRBJ2-2
D: .
DNA: TGTGCCATCAAACACCCGGGGGGCAACACCGGGGAGCTGTTTTTT
CDR3: CAIKHPGGNTGELFF

V: TRBV6-5
size: .
J: TRBJ1-2
D: .
DNA: TGTGCCAGCAACGCGGGGGGTCACTATGGCTACACCTTC
CDR3: CASNAGGHYGYTF

V: TRBV15
size: .
J: TRBJ2-4
D: TRBD1
DNA: TGTGCCACCAGCAGAGACTCCAGGGGGCGGGAAAACATTCAGTACTTC
CDR3: CATSRDSRGRENIQYF

V: TRBV25-1
size: .
J: TRBJ2-2
D: .
DNA: TGTGCCAGCAGTAACCAGGGTACCACCGGGGAGCTGTTTTTT
CDR3: CASSNQGTTGELFF

V: TRBV20-1
size: .
J: TRBJ1-1
D: .
DNA: TGCAGTGCCCCTGGGACTGCTGAAGCTTTCTTT
CDR3: CSAPGTAEAFF

V: TRBV12-5
size: .
J: TRBJ1-1
D: TRBD1
DNA: TGTGCTAGTGGTTTCAGGGGGGAAGCTTTCTTT
CDR3: CASGFRGEAFF

V: TRBV29-1
size: .
J: TRBJ1-3
D: .
DNA: TGCAGCGTTCAGGGTACTGGAAACACCATATATTTT
CDR3: CSVQGTGNTIYF

V: TRBV5-1
size: .
J: TRBJ2-1
D: .
DNA: TGCGCCAGCAGCTCCGTCTCGGGGGTACTAGCACACTCCTACAATGAGCAGTTCTTC
CDR3: CASSSVSGVLAHSYNEQFF

V: TRBV7-9
size: few
J: TRBJ1-6
D: .
DNA: TGTGCCAGCAGCGAGGACAGTTCCTCACCCCTCCACTTT
CDR3: CASSEDSSSPLHF

V: TRBV18
size: .
J: TRBJ1-1
D: .
DNA: TGTGCCAGCTCACAAAAACAGGGCGCCGACCAAGGCGCTTTCTTT
CDR3: CASSQKQGADQGAFF

V: TRBV7-2
size: .
J: TRBJ1-2
D: .
DNA: TGTGCCAGCAGCTCCTCCCTGACAATTAACTATGGCTACACCTTC
CDR3: CASSSSLTINYGYTF

V: TRBV25-1
size: .
J: TRBJ2-5
D: TRBD2
DNA: TGTGCCAGCAGTGTTGGCGTAGCGGGGGTCCTAGAGACCCAGTACTTC
CDR3: CASSVGVAGVLETQYF

V: TRBV5-6
size: .
J: TRBJ1-3
D: TRBD1
DNA: TGTGCCAGCAGCTTGTCAGGGGGTTGGAGAAGCACCATATATTTT
CDR3: CASSLSGGWRSTIYF

V: TRBV19
size: .
J: TRBJ1-2
D: .
DNA: TGTGCCAGTAGTATAGATCCAGGGGCTAACTATGGCTACACCTTC
CDR3: CASSIDPGANYGYTF

V: TRBV3-1/TRBV3-2
size: .
J: TRBJ2-5
D: TRBD2
DNA: TGTGCCAGCAGCCGCAGACTAGCGGGGGGTGTAGAGACCCAGTACTTC
CDR3: CASSRRLAGGVETQYF

V: TRBV12-3/TRBV12-4
size: .
J: TRBJ2-2
D: .
DNA: TGTGCCAGCAGTTTCGGGGGCACCGGGGAGCTGTTTTTT
CDR3: CASSFGGTGELFF

V: TRBV5-4
size: .
J: TRBJ1-4
D: .
DNA: TGTGCCAGCAGCCGCACCAAGGGGGCAACTAATGAAAAACTGTTTTTT
CDR3: CASSRTKGATNEKLFF

V: TRBV5-1
size: .
J: TRBJ2-4
D: .
DNA: TGCGCCAGCAGCCCCTGGGACTTAAACATTCAGTACTTC
CDR3: CASSPWDLNIQYF

V: TRBV11-2
size: .
J: TRBJ2-7
D: TRBD1
DNA: TGTGCCAGCACCATCGTAGCCCTGGACAGGGGCGAGCAGTACTTC
CDR3: CASTIVALDRGEQYF

V: TRBV11-2
size: .
J: TRBJ1-2
D: .
DNA: TGTGCCAGCAGCTTAGTCCGGGATAACTATGGCTACACCTTC
CDR3: CASSLVRDNYGYTF

V: TRBV6-6
size: .
J: TRBJ2-2
D: .
DNA: TGTGCCAGCAGTTTCATAGCCTCCGGGGAGCTGTTTTTT
CDR3: CASSFIASGELFF